The 18 T cell receptor beta chains in this list originate from one sample, sequenced in a study of metastatic and nonmetastatic thyroid tumors. Patients were all untreated before their thyroid surgery. Using MiXCR, TCRdb re-called clones from the PCR reads. Of under 60,000 clones in the sample, 22% were seen once. Sequenced: blood. These receptors were collected from a male donor with papillary thyroid cancer or a benign thyroid nodule (not recorded which). Some clones in this sample may be carry-over from other donors' samples.

This clone was seen many times. Within the sample, other DNA sequences also encode this same CDR3. The V call is TRBV5-1, the J call TRBJ2-7; D possibly uses TRBD1 or TRBD2 (6 bases each). The V gene's germline CDR1 is SGHRS and CDR2 YFSETQ. The CDR3 spans 15 residues. Trimming left V 5 bases short and J 4 bases short, with 19 bases between. The CDR3 DNA reads TGCGCCAGCAGAATGTATTTGGGGGGCAAGTACGAGCAGTACTTC. Protein product: CASRMYLGGKYEQYF.

The gene calls are TRBV5-1 and TRBJ1-2, with D perhaps TRBD1 (6 bases). The CDR3 consists of 16 residues. Germline CDR1 and CDR2: SGHRS and YFSETQ. Trimming shortened V by 3 bases and J by 1 base, and 16 bases separated the two germline ends. CDR3 nucleotides: TGCGCCAGCAGCTGGGTAATAGGACAGCGTAACTATGGCTACACCTTC. This codes for CASSWVIGQRNYGYTF.

This clone rates as medium-sized. J is TRBJ2-7 and V is TRBV11-1; D possibly uses TRBD1 or TRBD2 (6 bases each). This CDR3 is built from 13 residues. Germline CDR1 and CDR2: SGHAT and FQDESV (reference sequence). V lost 2 bases to trimming and J lost 5 bases, with 10 bases between them. The CDR3 nucleotides read TGTGCCAGCAGCTTATATGGGGGGCACGAGCAGTACTTC. Protein: CASSLYGGHEQYF.

There are many counts of this clone. The gene calls are TRBV30 and TRBJ2-7; tentatively, D is TRBD2 (5 bases). With 2 bases removed from V and 2 bases from J, the gap between germline ends came to 10 bases. The CDR3 sequence is 13 residues long. CDR1 and CDR2 (germline): GTSNPN, SVGIG (reference sequence). The DNA for the CDR3 is TGTGCCTGGAGTAGCGGCCAGGCCTACGAGCAGTACTTC. Its protein product is CAWSSGQAYEQYF.

In regard to this clone: A much larger clone is a single base away; this may be a read error. The chain has TRBV27 and TRBJ2-2; D unresolved. The CDR3 is 11 residues long. Germline V gene data show CDR1 as MNHEY and CDR2 as SMNVEV (reference sequence). Deletions cut 7 bases from V and 6 bases from J, with 6 bases between. In nucleotides, the CDR3 is TGTGCCAGCATTAAGTCCGGGGAGCTGTTTTTT. This gives the protein CASIKSGELFF.

This clone occurred many times. CDR3 sequence: CASSDYRGVGTEAFF. CDR3 nucleotide sequence: TGTGCCAGCAGCGATTACAGGGGGGTCGGCACTGAAGCTTTCTTT. V is TRBV9 and J is TRBJ1-1; 8 nucleotides match TRBD1. This CDR3 is 15 amino acids long. In germline, CDR1 is SGDLS, CDR2 YYNGEE. The J segment lost 4 bases and the V segment lost 3 bases, leaving 8 bases of the junction unmatched.

This clone was picked up one time. Other DNA sequences in this sample translate to the same CDR3. V gene TRBV9 combines with J gene TRBJ2-7, with TRBD2 identical over 7 bases. Germline CDR1 SGDLS, CDR2 YYNGEE. The CDR3 extends over 14 amino acids. The junction had 6 bases not matched to a gene; V was cut back by 3 bases and J by 3 bases. The CDR3 DNA follows: TGTGCCAGCAGCGCAGGGCAGCGGGGCTACGAGCAGTACTTC. Protein product: CASSAGQRGYEQYF. Supplemented by reference TRBV9 and TRBJ2-7, the full variable domain reads DSGVTQTPKHLITATGQRVTLRCSPRSGDLSVYWYQQSLDQGLQFLIQYYNGEERAKGNILERFSAQQFPDLHSELNLSSLELGDSALYFCASSAGQRGYEQYFGPGTRLTVT.

This clone was recorded at least ten times. This rearrangement joins TRBV11-3 to TRBJ2-4; D is perhaps TRBD1 (6 bases). This CDR3 spans 14 amino acids. From germline, CDR1 is SGHNT and CDR2 YENEEA. Trimming pared 5 bases from V and 0 bases from J, leaving 8 bases between. As DNA, the CDR3 is TGTGCCAGCAGCCTGACAGGAGCCAAAAACATTCAGTACTTC. This encodes CASSLTGAKNIQYF.

This clone was picked up a small number of times. A much larger clone lies a single base off, so this may be a read error. The J gene is TRBJ2-2, the V gene TRBV6-2 or TRBV6-3; no clear D gene. Germline values: CDR1 MNHEY, CDR2 SVGEGT. The CDR3 sequence is 14 residues long. The CDR3 sequence is CAGSYAPNTGELFF. Here the CDR3 DNA reads TGTGCCGGCAGTTATGCCCCGAACACCGGGGAGCTGTTTTTT.

Many counts were recorded for this clone. The rearrangement links TRBV20-1 to TRBJ2-6, with 7 nucleotides matching TRBD1. The CDR3 spans 16 residues. Germline V CDR1 and CDR2: DFQATT, SNEGSKA (reference sequence). Trimming at V came to 5 bases and at J to 0 bases, leaving 7 bases not matched to a gene. The CDR3 loop reads CSAGGQSYSGANVLTF. CDR3 nucleotides: TGCAGTGCTGGGGGACAGTCCTACTCTGGGGCCAACGTCCTGACTTTC.

This clone was counted at least ten times. The rearrangement uses TRBV6-5 and TRBJ1-3, with a weak D call TRBD1 (5 bases). Trimming removed 2 bases from V and 2 bases from J, with 10 bases in between. Germline CDR1 MNHEY, CDR2 SVGAGI. The CDR3 runs 15 residues. CDR3 sequence (DNA): TGTGCCAGCAGTTACGGGGGTCGGACTGGAAACACCATATATTTT. It yields the protein CASSYGGRTGNTIYF.

This clone was counted a few times. A read error is possible here, since a much larger clone lies one base away. This chain connects TRBV20-1 to TRBJ2-2, with 12 bases aligning to TRBD2. The CDR3 is made up of 16 amino acids. The V gene end was trimmed by 4 bases and the J gene end by 7 bases; junction bases not matched to a gene: 10. Germline values: CDR1 DFQATT, CDR2 SNEGSKA (reference sequence). CDR3 sequence: CSATDPGLAGLGELFF. The CDR3 DNA reads TGCAGTGCTACAGACCCGGGACTAGCGGGCCTCGGGGAGCTGTTTTTT.

This clone was counted at least ten times. This sequence joins TRBV11-2 and TRBJ2-1; the match to TRBD2 covers 11 bases. CDR3 length: 16 residues. Germline V CDR1 and CDR2: SGHAT, FQNNGV. V gave up 6 bases and J gave up 5 bases; unmatched junction bases: 9. The CDR3 sequence: CASSLRLAGINNEQFF. CDR3 coding DNA: TGTGCCAGCAGTCTCCGACTAGCGGGGATAAACAATGAGCAGTTCTTC.

This clone came up many times. V gene TRBV27 combines with J gene TRBJ1-1; tentatively, D is TRBD1 (5 bases). Germline CDR1 reads MNHEY; CDR2 reads SMNVEV (reference sequence). V shed 4 bases and J shed 1 base, with 16 bases lying between them. The CDR3 extends over 16 amino acids. The DNA of the CDR3 is TGTGCCAGCAGTTCCCAAGCAGGGTGGGGGAACACTGAAGCTTTCTTT. Its translation: CASSSQAGWGNTEAFF.

This clone was seen ten or more times. This chain connects TRBV30 to TRBJ1-1, with 7 bases aligning to TRBD1. CDR3 length equals 13 residues. Germline CDR1 GTSNPN, CDR2 SVGIG (reference sequence). V lost 7 bases, J lost 0 bases, and 5 bases stayed unmatched. The CDR3 is CAFRDSLNTEAFF. The CDR3 DNA follows: TGTGCCTTCCGGGACAGCTTGAACACTGAAGCTTTCTTT.

This clone was detected many times. The chain is built from TRBV2 and TRBJ1-2; 10 bases match TRBD1. V shed 2 bases, J shed 8 bases, and the junction held 8 bases outside the gene matches. This CDR3 is 15 amino acids long. Germline V CDR1 and CDR2: SNHLY, FYNNEI. The CDR3 here is CASSEWHRTGGGYTF. CDR3 nucleotides: TGTGCCAGCAGTGAATGGCATCGGACAGGGGGGGGCTACACCTTC.

A remark on this clone: Since a much larger clone is just one base distant, this may be a read error. This is likely a read error, given that the CDR3 carries no conserved phenylalanine or tryptophan at its end. The chain's CDR3 is CASSHGGGAWDTQYL. The CDR3 bases are TGTGCCAGCAGCCATGGCGGGGGTGCTTGGGATACGCAGTATCTT. The chain couples TRBV9 to TRBJ2-3; 7 nucleotides match TRBD2. V was pared by 4 bases and J by 6 bases, with 11 bases of the junction left unmatched. CDR3 length: 15 residues. Germline V gene sequence: CDR1 SGDLS, CDR2 YYNGEE.

This clone showed up many times. The V call is TRBV2, the J call TRBJ1-5; maybe TRBD1 (6 bases). The CDR3 is 17 amino acids. V dropped 3 bases and J dropped 0 bases, with 15 bases sitting between them. Per the germline V gene, CDR1 is SNHLY and CDR2 is FYNNEI. The CDR3 sequence: CASSDWTDTYSNQPQHF. The CDR3 region has the DNA TGTGCCAGCAGTGACTGGACAGATACTTATAGCAATCAGCCCCAGCATTTT.